These T cell receptor beta chains were read from a single sample in a study of T cells after yellow fever vaccination. One entry per CDR3 protein results from TCRdb running MiXCR on the 5' RACE reads. The table has 150,000 to 200,000 distinct CDR3 sequences, approximately 11% seen once; the top ten hold about 40%. Source: CD8+ T cells sorted from PBMCs, taken 15 days after the yellow fever booster vaccination. Every receptor here comes from a young man who received the YFV17D yellow fever vaccine. CDR3s include the opening cysteine and the closing phenylalanine or tryptophan. Each record gives: clone size, J gene, D gene, V gene, CDR3 DNA, CDR3 protein. The D gene is left open where the match is weak. The listing skips clone size in some rows; elsewhere it reads once, few, many or a size class.

>-|TRBJ1-1|-|TRBV9
TGTGCCAGCAACCTCGGAGGGGGGAGAACTGAAGCTTTCTTT
CASNLGGGRTEAFF
>-|TRBJ2-2|-|TRBV5-1
TGCGCCAGCAGCTTGTCCAGGAACACCGGGGAGCTGTTTTTT
CASSLSRNTGELFF
>-|TRBJ2-3|TRBD2|TRBV7-8
TGTGCCAGCAGCCCCCCGGGGGGAACTAGCGGGGAGATAAATACGCAGTATTTT
CASSPPGGTSGEINTQYF
>-|TRBJ1-4|-|TRBV4-1
TGCGCCAGCAGCCAAGACGGGCTTTACCGGGAAAAACTGTTTTTT
CASSQDGLYREKLFF
>few|TRBJ1-1|-|TRBV7-9
TGTGCCAGCAGCTTTTTGACCCTTGGGGGGACTGAAGCTTTCTTT
CASSFLTLGGTEAFF
>-|TRBJ2-1|-|TRBV7-8
TGTGCCAGCAGCCGGAGGGGATGGTCAGGTAGCTCCTACAATGAGCAGTTCTTC
CASSRRGWSGSSYNEQFF
>many|TRBJ1-1|TRBD1|TRBV7-8
TGTGCCAGCAGCTTAGCCGCAACAGGGGGCAGTGAAGCTTTCTTT
CASSLAATGGSEAFF
>few|TRBJ1-1|-|TRBV29-1
TGCAGCGTGCAGGCGGTTGAAGCTTTCTTT
CSVQAVEAFF
>many|TRBJ1-2|-|TRBV10-2
TGCGCCAGCAGTGAGTCGGGCAGCAGCTCAAACTATGGCTACACCTTC
CASSESGSSSNYGYTF
>few|TRBJ2-5|-|TRBV7-9
TGTGCCAGCAGCTTAGGGGTGGCAGCCGCTCTGGGCAGGACCCAGTACTTC
CASSLGVAAALGRTQYF
>few|TRBJ2-5|TRBD1|TRBV13
TGTGCCAGCAGCCAGGCCGGGACAGACCAAGAGACCCAGTACTTC
CASSQAGTDQETQYF
>-|TRBJ2-7|-|TRBV5-1
TGCGCCAGCAGCCTATTGTGGGGGTTCGGAGTCCACGAGCAGTACTTC
CASSLLWGFGVHEQYF
>many|TRBJ1-1|-|TRBV5-6
TGTGCCAGCAGCTTGGAAGCTCGGATGAACACTGAAGCTTTCTTT
CASSLEARMNTEAFF
>few|TRBJ1-6|-|TRBV4-1
TGCGCCAGCAGCCACGCAGATGATAATTCACCCCTCCACTTT
CASSHADDNSPLHF
>few|TRBJ2-3|TRBD2|TRBV6-1
TGTGCCAGCTGGGGACTAGCGGTGTCCACAGATACGCAGTATTTT
CASWGLAVSTDTQYF
>few|TRBJ2-1|TRBD2|TRBV19
TGTGCCAGTAGTATAGGGCTAGCGGCCAACAATGAGCAGTTCTTC
CASSIGLAANNEQFF
>-|TRBJ2-1|TRBD2|TRBV9
TGTGCCAGCAGCGTAGGAGGTGCGGGGGGTTACAATGAGCAGTTCTTC
CASSVGGAGGYNEQFF
>few|TRBJ2-3|-|TRBV23-1
TGCGCCAGCAGCAAGCCTGGGGGCAGATCGGTTGTCGATACGCAGTATTTT
CASSKPGGRSVVDTQYF
>-|TRBJ2-7|-|TRBV9
TGTGCCAGCAGCGCTTTTGAGGGCAGTTCCTACGAGCAGTACTTC
CASSAFEGSSYEQYF
>-|TRBJ2-3|-|TRBV15
TGTGCCACCAGCAGAGGGACCGGTGGATTTGGTGGAGATACGCAGTATTTT
CATSRGTGGFGGDTQYF
>-|TRBJ2-5|TRBD2|TRBV28
TGTGCCAGCAGCAGGACTAGCGGGACAGGAGAGACCCAGTACTTC
CASSRTSGTGETQYF
>-|TRBJ2-1|-|TRBV6-2/TRBV6-3
TGTGCCACCTGCCGGGACGGAGGGGGTCTCGAGCAGTTCTTC
CATCRDGGGLEQFF
>few|TRBJ2-7|-|TRBV20-1
TGCAGTGCTAGAGGACGACTGGATAACTCCTACGAGCAGTACTTC
CSARGRLDNSYEQYF
>few|TRBJ2-6|-|TRBV7-9
TGTGCCAGCAGCTTAGCGAGGGCGGACTCTGGGGCCAACGTCCTGACTTTC
CASSLARADSGANVLTF
>few|TRBJ2-7|TRBD2|TRBV6-5
TGTGCCAGCAGTTACCCCACTAGCGGGGGATCCTACGAGCAGTACTTC
CASSYPTSGGSYEQYF
>few|TRBJ1-1|-|TRBV5-1
TGCGCCAGCAGCTTGCGGCGGACGAACACTGAAGCTTTCTTT
CASSLRRTNTEAFF
>-|TRBJ1-2|-|TRBV9
TGTGCCAGCAGCTCGGACACTGACTATGGCTACACCTTC
CASSSDTDYGYTF
>-|TRBJ2-7|TRBD1|TRBV11-2
TGTGCCAGCAGCTTAGCGGACAGGGGCGAGCAGTACTTC
CASSLADRGEQYF
>-|TRBJ1-2|-|TRBV7-9
TGTGCCAGCAGCTTAATAGAAGAGAGCTATGGCTACACCTTC
CASSLIEESYGYTF
>few|TRBJ1-5|-|TRBV7-9
TGTGCCAGCAGCCAGTCTCTTCGGGGTCGTGATCAGCCCCAGCATTTT
CASSQSLRGRDQPQHF
>-|TRBJ1-1|-|TRBV4-1
TGCGCCAGCAGCCAATCCGCCGTGGACACTGAAGCTTTCTTT
CASSQSAVDTEAFF
>few|TRBJ2-6|-|TRBV5-1
TGCGCCAGCAGCTTGGCCAAGCTGGCACCTGGGGCCAACGTCCTGACTTTC
CASSLAKLAPGANVLTF
>-|TRBJ2-1|-|TRBV7-9
TGTGCCAGCAGCTTCAAGCGAGGCTCCTACAATGAGCAGTTCTTC
CASSFKRGSYNEQFF
>-|TRBJ2-1|-|TRBV24-1
TGTGCCACCAGTGATTTCCGGGGTGGGCAGTTCTTC
CATSDFRGGQFF
>many|TRBJ1-4|-|TRBV4-3
TGCGCCAGCAGCCAACCCGGGGGCCTTGCAACTAATGAAAAACTGTTTTTT
CASSQPGGLATNEKLFF
>-|TRBJ1-1|TRBD1|TRBV7-2
TGTGCCAGCAGCCCAATACTGGACAGGTCAGGGGCTGAAGCTTTCTTT
CASSPILDRSGAEAFF
>-|TRBJ2-1|TRBD2|TRBV7-9
TGTGCCAGCAGCCGGTTGGGACTAGCCTACAATGAGCAGTTCTTC
CASSRLGLAYNEQFF
>-|TRBJ1-1|TRBD1|TRBV4-3
TGCGCCAGCAGCTACTCTTCCAGGGGGCCACGGAGGAACACTGAAGCTTTCTTT
CASSYSSRGPRRNTEAFF
>-|TRBJ2-5|TRBD1|TRBV7-2
TGTGCCAGCAGCTCCTACAGGGGGCAGGGGGAGACCCAGTACTTC
CASSSYRGQGETQYF
>few|TRBJ2-5|TRBD2|TRBV7-9
TGTGCCAGCAGCTTACTAGGGCTAGCGGATCAAGAGACCCAGTACTTC
CASSLLGLADQETQYF
>-|TRBJ2-3|TRBD2|TRBV10-1
TGCGCCAGCAGTGAGACTAGCGGACGCCTCACAGATACGCAGTATTTT
CASSETSGRLTDTQYF
>-|TRBJ2-3|-|TRBV19
TGTGCCAGTAGTCTCGGACATCGGGCGTATTTT
CASSLGHRAYF
>-|TRBJ1-6|-|TRBV12-3/TRBV12-4
TGTGCCAGCAGGGGATCCTCAAGTGGTTCACCCCTCCACTTT
CASRGSSSGSPLHF
>-|TRBJ2-2|-|TRBV6-5
TGTGCCAGCAGTTACCAGACATTCGGGGAGCTGTTTTTT
CASSYQTFGELFF
>-|TRBJ2-7|-|TRBV6-2/TRBV6-3
TGTGCCAGCAGTATGGCCAATTACTACGAGCAGTACTTC
CASSMANYYEQYF
>few|TRBJ2-1|TRBD1|TRBV15
TGTGCCACCAGCGGAGGACAGGCCTATGAGCAGTTCTTC
CATSGGQAYEQFF
>-|TRBJ2-7|-|TRBV6-2/TRBV6-3
TGTGCCAGCGCTTCGCCCCCCAGGCTTGAAGAGCAGTACTTC
CASASPPRLEEQYF
>-|TRBJ1-1|-|TRBV12-3/TRBV12-4
TGTGCCAGCATCTGGGGGGGAAAGTTTTTTGAAGCTTTCTTT
CASIWGGKFFEAFF
>few|TRBJ2-7|-|TRBV7-9
TGTGCCAGCAGCTTAGCGCTACCCCTTGCCGAGCAGTACTTC
CASSLALPLAEQYF
>-|TRBJ2-7|TRBD2|TRBV28
TGTGCCAGCAGTTGGACCCGCAGGGCTAGCGGGGTCTCCTACGAGCAGTACTTC
CASSWTRRASGVSYEQYF
>-|TRBJ2-7|-|TRBV4-2
TGTGCCAGCAGCCAAGAGGTCTTGACGAGGTCCTACGAGCAGTACTTC
CASSQEVLTRSYEQYF
>many|TRBJ1-1|TRBD1|TRBV19
TGTGCCAGTAGTATACGAGGACGGACAGGGGGCCTGATACCGCGAAGGTCCACTGAAGCTTTCTTT
CASSIRGRTGGLIPRRSTEAFF
>few|TRBJ2-2|-|TRBV7-3
TGTGCCAGCAGCACAGGATTAGGCGGGGAGCTGTTTTTT
CASSTGLGGELFF